The clone carrying this TCR beta chain was seen ten or more times. No antigen is known for it. This specimen belongs to a study of response to subunit inactivated influenza vaccine. Notes on the study in general: Authors proposed each seasonal influenza vaccination draws in few new T cells.

Trimming shortened V by 5 bases and J by 1 base, and 14 bases separated the two germline ends. The CDR3 loop spans 15 amino acids. TCRdb re-analysed the RT-PCR reads in MiXCR, keeping a single row per CDR3 protein. The sample shows around 490,000 distinct CDR3 sequences, less than 8% of them seen only once. The TCR originated in a man aged 50-75 years who received an inactivated influenza vaccine. Sequences were derived from PBMCs from blood, sampled approximately 25 months after vaccination. The V call is TRBV12-3 or TRBV12-4, the J call TRBJ1-1, with D hard to call. CDR3 nucleotides: TGTGCCAGCAGTACTCGGACCGGACCGAACACTGAAGCTTTCTTT. Translating gives CASSTRTGPNTEAFF.